Listed below are T cell receptor beta chains from one sample, sequenced in a study. One entry per CDR3 protein, called by TCRdb with MiXCR from the 5' RACE reads. The sample includes just under 65,000 distinct CDR3 sequences, less than 25% seen only once; the top ten take 2.5% to 3.5%. Source material: memory CD4+ T cells sorted from a lymph node. These receptors were taken from a female donor with breast cancer. CDR3s include the opening cysteine and the closing phenylalanine or tryptophan. A D gene is named only where the DNA matches it firmly. Clone size is shown for a subset of rows, as once, few, many or a class of expanded clone.

.	many	TRBV11-1	TRBJ1-1	CASSLNSGIEAFF	TGTGCCAGCAGCTTAAACTCCGGGATTGAAGCTTTCTTT
.	few	TRBV20-1	TRBJ2-7	CSASTEDFITYEQYF	TGCAGTGCTAGTACCGAGGACTTTATTACCTACGAGCAGTACTTC
TRBD2	many	TRBV7-6	TRBJ2-4	CASSLGEGSNIQYF	TGTGCCAGCAGCTTAGGGGAGGGATCAAACATTCAGTACTTC
.	.	TRBV6-1	TRBJ1-2	CASSEVQARYGYTF	TGTGCCAGCAGTGAAGTCCAGGCACGCTATGGCTACACCTTC
.	.	TRBV20-1	TRBJ2-1	CSATGDNEQFF	TGCAGTGCCACTGGGGACAATGAGCAGTTCTTC
.	.	TRBV5-6	TRBJ2-1	CASSLTGLSSYNEQFF	TGTGCCAGCAGCTTGACAGGCCTGAGCTCCTACAATGAGCAGTTCTTC
TRBD1	few	TRBV5-1	TRBJ2-2	CASSLTGYEGGELFF	TGCGCCAGCAGCCTGACAGGGTACGAGGGCGGGGAGCTGTTTTTT
TRBD2	few	TRBV5-1	TRBJ2-1	CASERGRSSGSFGEQFF	TGCGCCAGTGAGAGGGGGCGGAGTAGCGGGAGTTTCGGTGAGCAGTTCTTC
.	.	TRBV19	TRBJ1-5	CASSINGRSGQPQHF	TGTGCCAGTAGTATTAACGGAAGGTCCGGGCAGCCCCAGCATTTT
.	many	TRBV7-9	TRBJ1-2	CASSPREATYTF	TGTGCCAGCAGCCCCCGAGAGGCCACCTACACCTTC
.	.	TRBV5-1	TRBJ1-1	CASSLTSGTANTEASF	TGCGCCAGCAGCTTAACCTCCGGGACGGCGAACACTGAAGCTTCCTTT
.	many	TRBV4-1	TRBJ1-5	CASSQDSLNQPQHF	TGCGCCAGCAGCCAAGATTCTCTCAATCAGCCCCAGCATTTT
.	many	TRBV6-2/TRBV6-3	TRBJ2-1	CASSRARAQQFF	TGTGCCAGCAGTAGAGCGAGGGCACAACAGTTCTTC
.	.	TRBV5-1	TRBJ1-5	CASSLMGLDQPQHF	TGCGCCAGCAGCTTGATGGGTTTAGATCAGCCCCAGCATTTT
.	few	TRBV7-3	TRBJ2-7	CASSCHRVDPYEQYF	TGTGCCAGCAGCTGTCATCGTGTGGACCCCTACGAGCAGTACTTC
.	.	TRBV20-1	TRBJ1-5	CSASNSRDQPQHF	TGCAGTGCTAGTAATTCAAGGGATCAGCCCCAGCATTTT
.	.	TRBV27	TRBJ1-5	CASSFRGSNQPQHF	TGTGCCAGCAGTTTCCGCGGTAGCAATCAGCCCCAGCATTTT
.	few	TRBV6-1	TRBJ2-5	CASIRRETVQETQYF	TGTGCCAGCATTCGTCGGGAGACCGTCCAAGAGACCCAGTACTTC
TRBD1	few	TRBV10-3	TRBJ1-1	CAISDQGGTEAFF	TGTGCCATCAGTGATCAGGGGGGTACTGAAGCTTTCTTT
TRBD1	few	TRBV6-2/TRBV6-3	TRBJ2-7	CASTEQGALSEQYF	TGTGCCAGCACCGAACAGGGGGCCCTCTCCGAGCAGTACTTC
TRBD2	few	TRBV5-5	TRBJ2-7	CASSLGSGRAEQYF	TGTGCCAGCAGCTTGGGAAGCGGGAGGGCCGAGCAGTACTTC
.	.	TRBV5-1	TRBJ2-2	CASSEPTGELFF	TGCGCCAGCAGCGAACCCACCGGGGAGCTGTTTTTT
.	.	TRBV4-1	TRBJ1-1	CASSQAHEGHTEAFF	TGCGCCAGCAGCCAAGCCCACGAGGGGCACACTGAAGCTTTCTTT
.	.	TRBV14	TRBJ1-2	CASSPGQSYGYTF	TGTGCCAGCAGCCCGGGCCAAAGCTATGGCTACACCTTC
.	many	TRBV27	TRBJ1-1	CASSESGNRTEAFF	TGTGCCAGCAGCGAATCAGGGAATCGGACTGAAGCTTTCTTT
.	.	TRBV28	TRBJ2-6	CASSLGGAYGANVLTF	TGTGCCAGCAGTTTAGGGGGCGCATATGGGGCCAACGTCCTGACTTTC
.	.	TRBV2	TRBJ2-1	CASSSSRALTNEQFF	TGTGCCAGCAGTAGTAGCAGGGCCTTGACCAATGAGCAGTTCTTC
TRBD2	many	TRBV7-9	TRBJ2-1	CASSLGGLAGDLSYNEQFF	TGTGCCAGCAGCTTAGGGGGACTAGCGGGGGACCTCTCCTACAATGAGCAGTTCTTC
.	few	TRBV10-3	TRBJ1-6	CAIRETGGTGGSPLHF	TGTGCCATCAGAGAAACCGGAGGGACCGGGGGTTCACCCCTCCACTTT
.	.	TRBV29-1	TRBJ2-7	CSVEDELGGSYEQYF	TGCAGCGTTGAAGATGAACTAGGGGGGTCCTACGAGCAGTACTTC
.	.	TRBV5-6	TRBJ1-6	CASSFPGPSSPLHF	TGTGCCAGCAGCTTCCCCGGTCCTAGTTCACCCCTCCACTTT
.	.	TRBV30	TRBJ2-3	CAWSKTVTSTDTQYF	TGTGCCTGGAGTAAGACAGTCACTAGCACAGATACGCAGTATTTT
TRBD2	.	TRBV5-1	TRBJ2-1	CASSFSPIAGLNEQFF	TGCGCCAGCAGCTTCTCCCCCATAGCGGGCCTCAATGAGCAGTTCTTC
TRBD1	.	TRBV5-1	TRBJ2-7	CASSLVTGGSYEQYF	TGCGCCAGCAGCTTGGTTACAGGGGGCTCCTACGAGCAGTACTTC
.	few	TRBV7-2	TRBJ2-3	CASSLYGVLSTDTQYF	TGTGCCAGCAGCTTATACGGGGTACTAAGCACAGATACGCAGTATTTT
.	few	TRBV4-1	TRBJ1-2	CASRPTGRYGYTF	TGCGCCAGCAGACCCACAGGGCGCTATGGCTACACCTTC
TRBD2	.	TRBV5-4	TRBJ2-5	CASMERETAQKTQYF	TGTGCCAGCATGGAGCGGGAGACGGCCCAGAAGACCCAGTACTTC
.	.	TRBV12-3/TRBV12-4	TRBJ1-2	CASSFGGPYNGYTF	TGTGCCAGCAGTTTTGGGGGGCCCTATAATGGCTACACCTTC
TRBD2	medium-sized	TRBV20-1	TRBJ2-7	CSARDGTSGGGEQYF	TGCAGTGCTAGAGATGGGACTAGCGGGGGAGGTGAGCAGTACTTC
.	.	TRBV3-1	TRBJ1-5	CASSRGRSQPQHF	TGTGCCAGCAGCCGGGGTCGCAGTCAGCCCCAGCATTTT